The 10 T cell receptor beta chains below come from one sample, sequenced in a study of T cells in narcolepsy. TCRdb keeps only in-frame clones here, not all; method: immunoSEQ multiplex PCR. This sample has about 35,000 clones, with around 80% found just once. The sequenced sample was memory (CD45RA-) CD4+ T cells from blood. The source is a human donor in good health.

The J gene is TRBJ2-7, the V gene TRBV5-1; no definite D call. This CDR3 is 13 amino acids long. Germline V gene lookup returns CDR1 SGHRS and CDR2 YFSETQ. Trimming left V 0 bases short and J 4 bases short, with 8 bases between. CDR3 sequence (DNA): TGCGCCAGCAGCTTGGCCGGGCTTTACGAGCAGTACTTC. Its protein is CASSLAGLYEQYF. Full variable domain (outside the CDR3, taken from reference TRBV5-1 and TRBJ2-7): KAGVTQTPRYLIKTRGQQVTLSCSPISGHRSVSWYQQTPGQGLQFLFEYFSETQRNKGNFPGRFSGRQFSNSRSEMNVSTLELGDSALYLCASSLAGLYEQYFGPGTRLTVT.

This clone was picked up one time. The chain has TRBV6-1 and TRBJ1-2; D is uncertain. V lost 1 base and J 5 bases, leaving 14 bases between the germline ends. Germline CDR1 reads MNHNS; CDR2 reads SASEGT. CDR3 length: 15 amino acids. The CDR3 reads CASSEEAGQGYGYTF. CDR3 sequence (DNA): TGTGCCAGCAGTGAAGAGGCAGGTCAAGGGTATGGCTACACCTTC.

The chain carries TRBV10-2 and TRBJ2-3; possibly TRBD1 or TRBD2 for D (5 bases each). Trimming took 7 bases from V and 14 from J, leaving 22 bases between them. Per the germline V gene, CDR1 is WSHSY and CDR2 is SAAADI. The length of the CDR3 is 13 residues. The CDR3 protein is CASTRSEGTQRYF. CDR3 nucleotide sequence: TGCGCCAGCACCCGGTCCGAAGGGACCCAACGGTATTTT.

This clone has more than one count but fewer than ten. The CDR3 protein is CASSYSSGRMTEAFF. CDR3 sequence (DNA): TGTGCCAGCAGTTACTCGTCAGGGAGGATGACTGAAGCTTTCTTT. This sequence joins TRBV6-6 and TRBJ1-1; TRBD1 is a possible D gene (5 bases). The CDR3 totals 15 residues. CDR1 is MNHNY, CDR2 SVGAGI, per germline (reference sequence). Trimming removed 0 bases from V and 5 bases from J, with 13 bases in between.

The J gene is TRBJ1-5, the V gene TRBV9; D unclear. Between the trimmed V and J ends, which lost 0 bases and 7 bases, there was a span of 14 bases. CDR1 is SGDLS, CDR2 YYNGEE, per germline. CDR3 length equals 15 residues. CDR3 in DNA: TGTGCCAGCAGCGTAGGGTCGGGGAGTGGCCAGCCCCAGCATTTT. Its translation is CASSVGSGSGQPQHF. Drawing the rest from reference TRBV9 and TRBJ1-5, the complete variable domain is DSGVTQTPKHLITATGQRVTLRCSPRSGDLSVYWYQQSLDQGLQFLIQYYNGEERAKGNILERFSAQQFPDLHSELNLSSLELGDSALYFCASSVGSGSGQPQHFGDGTRLSIL.

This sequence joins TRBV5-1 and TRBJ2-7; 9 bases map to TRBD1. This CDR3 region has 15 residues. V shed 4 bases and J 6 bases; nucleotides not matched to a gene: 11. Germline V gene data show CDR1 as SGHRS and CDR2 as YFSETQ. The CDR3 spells CASSLTGGFSSEQYF. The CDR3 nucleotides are TGCGCCAGCAGCCTGACAGGGGGGTTTAGTTCCGAGCAGTACTTC.

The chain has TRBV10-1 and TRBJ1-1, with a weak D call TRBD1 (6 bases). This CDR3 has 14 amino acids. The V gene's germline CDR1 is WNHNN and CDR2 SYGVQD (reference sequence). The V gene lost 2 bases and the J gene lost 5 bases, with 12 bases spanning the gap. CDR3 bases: TGCGCCAGCAGTGAGAGTGGGGGGCGGACTGAAGCTTTCTTT. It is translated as CASSESGGRTEAFF.

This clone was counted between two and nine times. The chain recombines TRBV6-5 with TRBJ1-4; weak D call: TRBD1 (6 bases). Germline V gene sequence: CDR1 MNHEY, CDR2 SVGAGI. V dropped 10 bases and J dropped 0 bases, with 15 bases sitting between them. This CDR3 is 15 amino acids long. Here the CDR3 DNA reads TGTGCCACAAGGGGGAGGAGGGCAACTAATGAAAAACTGTTTTTT. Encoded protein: CATRGRRATNEKLFF.

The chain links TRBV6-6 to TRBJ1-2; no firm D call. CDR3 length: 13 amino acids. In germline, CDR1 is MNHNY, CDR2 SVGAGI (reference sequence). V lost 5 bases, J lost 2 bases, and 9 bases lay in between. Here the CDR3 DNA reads TGTGCCAGCAGTCCCGGGGAGAACTATGGCTACACCTTC. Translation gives CASSPGENYGYTF.

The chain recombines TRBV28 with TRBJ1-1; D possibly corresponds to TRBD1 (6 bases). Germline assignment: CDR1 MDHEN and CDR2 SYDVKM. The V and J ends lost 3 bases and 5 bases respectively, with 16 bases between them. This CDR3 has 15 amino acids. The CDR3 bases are TGTGCCAGCAGTTTCTATACACAGGGAGTTACTGAAGCTTTCTTT. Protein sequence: CASSFYTQGVTEAFF.